This is a list of T cell receptor beta chains from one sample in a study of a mutant IDH1 vaccine in newly diagnosed glioma. The data were produced by immunoSEQ multiplex PCR, yet TCRdb's version contains in-frame clones alone and is incomplete. The sample shows 35,000 to 40,000 clones, roughly 80% of them seen only once. The sequencing here drew on PBMCs, taken from a glioma patient treated with radiotherapy, temozolomide or both. Every receptor here comes from a man between 35 and 55 years old with glioma. Some clones in this sample may be carry-over from other donors' samples. CDR3s include the opening cysteine and the closing phenylalanine or tryptophan. A D gene is named only where the DNA matches it firmly. Some rows have no size entry. The others give once, few or many, or a class for an expanded clone.

CDR3 length: 14
clone size: NA
J gene: TRBJ2-7
D gene: TRBD1
V gene: TRBV28
CDR3 protein: CASSDTGGWDEQYF
CDR3 DNA: TGTGCCAGCAGTGATACAGGGGGCTGGGACGAGCAGTACTTC

CDR3 length: 16
clone size: once
J gene: TRBJ2-2
D gene: NA
V gene: TRBV7-9
CDR3 protein: CASSYRAGTTTGELFF
CDR3 DNA: TGTGCCAGCAGCTATCGCGCCGGGACAACCACCGGGGAGCTGTTTTTT

CDR3 length: 14
clone size: NA
J gene: TRBJ2-7
D gene: TRBD1
V gene: TRBV6-4
CDR3 protein: CASIGTGVRYEQYF
CDR3 DNA: TGTGCCAGCATCGGGACAGGGGTGCGGTACGAGCAGTACTTC

CDR3 length: 14
clone size: NA
J gene: TRBJ1-2
D gene: TRBD1
V gene: TRBV19
CDR3 protein: CASRLTGALDGYTF
CDR3 DNA: TGTGCCAGTAGGCTGACAGGGGCTTTAGATGGCTACACCTTC

CDR3 length: 12
clone size: NA
J gene: TRBJ2-5
D gene: NA
V gene: TRBV7-9
CDR3 protein: CASSSDERSQYF
CDR3 DNA: TGTGCCAGCAGCTCGGACGAACGGAGCCAGTACTTC

CDR3 length: 15
clone size: few
J gene: TRBJ2-3
D gene: TRBD2
V gene: TRBV4-2
CDR3 protein: CASSRRLAGEDTQYF
CDR3 DNA: TGTGCCAGCAGCAGGCGGCTAGCGGGGGAAGATACGCAGTATTTT

CDR3 length: 13
clone size: NA
J gene: TRBJ1-5
D gene: NA
V gene: TRBV6-1
CDR3 protein: CASSGTGNQPQHF
CDR3 DNA: TGTGCCAGCAGTGGAACAGGGAATCAGCCCCAGCATTTT

CDR3 length: 13
clone size: NA
J gene: TRBJ2-1
D gene: TRBD2
V gene: TRBV29-1
CDR3 protein: CSVERGGYNEQFF
CDR3 DNA: TGCAGCGTTGAGCGGGGGGGCTACAATGAGCAGTTCTTC

CDR3 length: 20
clone size: NA
J gene: TRBJ2-7
D gene: NA
V gene: TRBV12-2
CDR3 protein: CASRFPDTGDRGRKSYEQYF
CDR3 DNA: TGTGCAAGTCGCTTCCCCGATACCGGGGACAGGGGGCGCAAATCCTACGAGCAGTACTTC

CDR3 length: 16
clone size: NA
J gene: TRBJ1-2
D gene: TRBD1
V gene: TRBV5-1
CDR3 protein: CASSPLPPGQGGGYTF
CDR3 DNA: TGCGCCAGCAGCCCGTTACCACCGGGACAGGGAGGCGGCTACACCTTC

CDR3 length: 18
clone size: NA
J gene: TRBJ1-2
D gene: TRBD1
V gene: TRBV19
CDR3 protein: CASSIFRDRGETNYGYTF
CDR3 DNA: TGTGCCAGTAGTATCTTCCGGGACAGGGGCGAGACCAACTATGGCTACACCTTC

CDR3 length: 16
clone size: NA
J gene: TRBJ2-2
D gene: NA
V gene: TRBV9
CDR3 protein: CASSLGGGRGTGELFF
CDR3 DNA: TGTGCCAGCAGCCTAGGAGGGGGGCGGGGCACCGGGGAGCTGTTTTTT

CDR3 length: 14
clone size: NA
J gene: TRBJ1-5
D gene: NA
V gene: TRBV4-2
CDR3 protein: CASSQDRAYQPQHF
CDR3 DNA: TGTGCCAGCAGCCAAGATCGGGCCTATCAGCCCCAGCATTTT

CDR3 length: 17
clone size: NA
J gene: TRBJ2-3
D gene: NA
V gene: TRBV9
CDR3 protein: CASSEGTVTLGPDTQYF
CDR3 DNA: TGTGCCAGCAGTGAGGGCACTGTCACCCTCGGCCCAGATACGCAGTATTTT

CDR3 length: 15
clone size: NA
J gene: TRBJ1-3
D gene: NA
V gene: TRBV11-2
CDR3 protein: CASSLEPGSGNTIYF
CDR3 DNA: TGTGCCAGCAGCTTAGAGCCGGGATCTGGAAACACCATATATTTT

CDR3 length: 14
clone size: medium-sized
J gene: TRBJ1-1
D gene: NA
V gene: TRBV5-6
CDR3 protein: CASSLFHVYTEAFF
CDR3 DNA: TGTGCCAGCAGCTTGTTTCACGTTTACACTGAAGCTTTCTTT

CDR3 length: 16
clone size: NA
J gene: TRBJ2-2
D gene: NA
V gene: TRBV6-6
CDR3 protein: CASSYRLRMNTGELFF
CDR3 DNA: TGTGCCAGCAGTTACCGTCTACGGATGAACACCGGGGAGCTGTTTTTT

CDR3 length: 13
clone size: NA
J gene: TRBJ1-2
D gene: NA
V gene: TRBV7-2
CDR3 protein: CASSFGTAYGYTF
CDR3 DNA: TGTGCCAGCAGCTTCGGGACGGCCTATGGCTACACCTTC

CDR3 length: 14
clone size: NA
J gene: TRBJ1-5
D gene: NA
V gene: TRBV30
CDR3 protein: CAWSATGNNQPQHF
CDR3 DNA: TGTGCCTGGAGTGCAACAGGGAACAATCAGCCCCAGCATTTT

CDR3 length: 14
clone size: NA
J gene: TRBJ1-5
D gene: TRBD1
V gene: TRBV7-2
CDR3 protein: CASSLDGQGAGQHF
CDR3 DNA: TGTGCCAGCAGCTTAGATGGACAGGGGGCGGGTCAGCATTTT

CDR3 length: 13
clone size: NA
J gene: TRBJ2-1
D gene: TRBD1
V gene: TRBV30
CDR3 protein: CAWDYEGANEQFF
CDR3 DNA: TGTGCCTGGGACTACGAGGGGGCGAATGAGCAGTTCTTC

CDR3 length: 17
clone size: NA
J gene: TRBJ2-6
D gene: NA
V gene: TRBV19
CDR3 protein: CASSIGRGRSGANVLTF
CDR3 DNA: TGTGCCAGTAGTATAGGCAGGGGCCGTTCTGGGGCCAACGTCCTGACTTTC

CDR3 length: 15
clone size: NA
J gene: TRBJ1-3
D gene: NA
V gene: TRBV5-4
CDR3 protein: CASSLDRVSGNTIYF
CDR3 DNA: TGTGCCAGCAGCTTGGACAGGGTCTCTGGAAACACCATATATTTT

CDR3 length: 17
clone size: NA
J gene: TRBJ2-2
D gene: TRBD1
V gene: TRBV10-3
CDR3 protein: CAISESARGPYTGELFF
CDR3 DNA: TGTGCCATCAGTGAGTCAGCGAGGGGGCCGTACACCGGGGAGCTGTTTTTT

CDR3 length: 13
clone size: NA
J gene: TRBJ1-1
D gene: NA
V gene: TRBV5-4
CDR3 protein: CASSLGKNTEAFF
CDR3 DNA: TGTGCCAGCAGCTTGGGAAAGAACACTGAAGCTTTCTTT

CDR3 length: 14
clone size: NA
J gene: TRBJ2-7
D gene: TRBD2
V gene: TRBV6-5
CDR3 protein: CASGLSGKPYEQYF
CDR3 DNA: TGTGCCAGCGGCCTTAGCGGGAAACCCTACGAGCAGTACTTC

CDR3 length: 16
clone size: NA
J gene: TRBJ2-1
D gene: NA
V gene: TRBV4-3
CDR3 protein: CASSQDAVTRGNEQFF
CDR3 DNA: TGCGCCAGCAGCCAAGATGCAGTTACTCGGGGGAATGAGCAGTTCTTC

CDR3 length: 16
clone size: NA
J gene: TRBJ1-5
D gene: NA
V gene: TRBV30
CDR3 protein: CAWRASGRMSNQPQHF
CDR3 DNA: TGTGCCTGGAGGGCATCGGGCAGGATGAGCAATCAGCCCCAGCATTTT

CDR3 length: 12
clone size: once
J gene: TRBJ2-3
D gene: NA
V gene: TRBV30
CDR3 protein: CAWSVGPNTQYF
CDR3 DNA: TGTGCCTGGAGTGTAGGCCCCAATACGCAGTATTTT

CDR3 length: 14
clone size: NA
J gene: TRBJ2-7
D gene: TRBD1
V gene: TRBV2
CDR3 protein: CASRGDSTSYEQYF
CDR3 DNA: TGTGCCAGCCGAGGGGACAGTACCTCCTACGAGCAGTACTTC

CDR3 length: 14
clone size: NA
J gene: TRBJ1-2
D gene: NA
V gene: TRBV14
CDR3 protein: CATSVRTGDYGYTF
CDR3 DNA: TGTGCCACCAGCGTAAGGACCGGCGACTATGGCTACACCTTC

CDR3 length: 14
clone size: once
J gene: TRBJ1-5
D gene: NA
V gene: TRBV6-5
CDR3 protein: CASRRIRSNQPQHF
CDR3 DNA: TGTGCCAGCAGAAGAATACGGAGCAATCAGCCCCAGCATTTT

CDR3 length: 15
clone size: NA
J gene: TRBJ1-4
D gene: NA
V gene: TRBV4-1
CDR3 protein: CASSQGAARGRKLFF
CDR3 DNA: TGCGCCAGCAGCCAAGGGGCCGCCCGGGGGAGAAAACTGTTTTTT

CDR3 length: 15
clone size: NA
J gene: TRBJ1-3
D gene: NA
V gene: TRBV28
CDR3 protein: CASSPHGVAGDTIYF
CDR3 DNA: TGTGCCAGCAGTCCCCACGGGGTGGCAGGGGACACCATATATTTT

CDR3 length: 14
clone size: NA
J gene: TRBJ2-2
D gene: NA
V gene: TRBV2
CDR3 protein: CASSSSRNTGELFF
CDR3 DNA: TGTGCCAGCAGCTCCAGCAGGAACACCGGGGAGCTGTTTTTT

CDR3 length: 14
clone size: few
J gene: TRBJ2-2
D gene: NA
V gene: TRBV5-4
CDR3 protein: CASSFRPPTGELFF
CDR3 DNA: TGTGCCAGCAGCTTTAGGCCCCCCACCGGGGAGCTGTTTTTT

CDR3 length: 17
clone size: NA
J gene: TRBJ1-5
D gene: TRBD1
V gene: TRBV28
CDR3 protein: CASSSRQGGRGNQPQHF
CDR3 DNA: TGTGCCAGCAGTTCCCGACAGGGTGGTCGGGGCAATCAGCCCCAGCATTTT

CDR3 length: 13
clone size: NA
J gene: TRBJ1-4
D gene: NA
V gene: TRBV2
CDR3 protein: CASSSLRGEKLFF
CDR3 DNA: TGTGCCAGCAGTTCCCTCCGGGGGGAAAAACTGTTTTTT

CDR3 length: 15
clone size: NA
J gene: TRBJ1-1
D gene: TRBD1
V gene: TRBV2
CDR3 protein: CASSADRGTDTEAFF
CDR3 DNA: TGTGCCAGCAGTGCGGACAGGGGTACGGACACTGAAGCTTTCTTT

CDR3 length: 16
clone size: few
J gene: TRBJ1-1
D gene: TRBD1
V gene: TRBV5-8
CDR3 protein: CASPRAGGGENTEAFF
CDR3 DNA: TGTGCCAGTCCTCGGGCAGGGGGCGGGGAGAACACTGAAGCTTTCTTT

CDR3 length: 14
clone size: NA
J gene: TRBJ2-1
D gene: NA
V gene: TRBV6-5
CDR3 protein: CASRRQNEYNEQFF
CDR3 DNA: TGTGCCAGCAGAAGACAAAATGAATACAATGAGCAGTTCTTC

CDR3 length: 11
clone size: NA
J gene: TRBJ1-2
D gene: NA
V gene: TRBV7-2
CDR3 protein: CASSLDWNYTF
CDR3 DNA: TGTGCCAGCAGCTTGGACTGGAACTACACCTTC

CDR3 length: 16
clone size: once
J gene: TRBJ1-2
D gene: NA
V gene: TRBV18
CDR3 protein: CASSPPGGSGLRGYTF
CDR3 DNA: TGTGCCAGCTCACCACCAGGAGGGTCAGGGCTGCGAGGCTACACCTTC

CDR3 length: 14
clone size: NA
J gene: TRBJ1-1
D gene: TRBD1
V gene: TRBV7-9
CDR3 protein: CASSLGDRVTEAFF
CDR3 DNA: TGTGCCAGCAGCTTAGGGGACAGGGTCACTGAAGCTTTCTTT

CDR3 length: 15
clone size: NA
J gene: TRBJ1-1
D gene: NA
V gene: TRBV4-3
CDR3 protein: CASSHRGVGVTEAFF
CDR3 DNA: TGCGCCAGCAGCCACCGGGGCGTTGGCGTCACTGAAGCTTTCTTT

CDR3 length: 14
clone size: NA
J gene: TRBJ2-3
D gene: NA
V gene: TRBV7-3
CDR3 protein: CASSRDGRTDTQYF
CDR3 DNA: TGTGCCAGCAGCCGAGACGGTCGCACAGATACGCAGTATTTT